This TCR beta chain was identified during a study of cytomegalovirus exposure and HLA in healthy donors. The CDR3 consists of 15 residues. Germline CDR1 and CDR2: KGHSH and LQKENI. Trimming removed 6 bases from V and 10 bases from J; junction bases left unmatched: 8. The PCR had 60 Vbeta and 13 Jbeta primers. Sequencing used immunoSEQ multiplex PCR; TCRdb keeps in-frame clones, though not all of them. The sample gives 150,000 to 200,000 clones, roughly 80% of which show up once; around 4.1% is in the top ten. The rearrangement uses TRBV18 and TRBJ2-1, with 14 bases that match TRBD2. The receptor comes from a woman between 45 and 65 years old in good health and CMV-seropositive. Input material: PBMCs. CDR3 DNA sequence: TGTGCCAGCTCCCGGGGACTAGCGGGAGATAGAGAGCAGTTCTTC. Its translation is CASSRGLAGDREQFF.